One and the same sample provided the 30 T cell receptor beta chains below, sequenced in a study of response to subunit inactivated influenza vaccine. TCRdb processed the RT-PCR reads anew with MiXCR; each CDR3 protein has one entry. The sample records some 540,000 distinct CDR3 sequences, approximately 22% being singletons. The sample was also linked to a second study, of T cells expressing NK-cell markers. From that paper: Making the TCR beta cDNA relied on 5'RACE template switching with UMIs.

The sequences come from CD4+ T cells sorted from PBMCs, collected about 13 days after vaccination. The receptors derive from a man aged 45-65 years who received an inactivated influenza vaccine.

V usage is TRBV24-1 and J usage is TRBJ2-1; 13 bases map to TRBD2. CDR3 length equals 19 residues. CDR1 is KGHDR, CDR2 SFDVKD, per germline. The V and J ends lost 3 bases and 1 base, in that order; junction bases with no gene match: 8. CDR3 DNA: TGTGCCACCAGTGATCGGACTAGCGGGAGCGAGGGGTCCTACAATGAGCAGTTCTTC. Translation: CATSDRTSGSEGSYNEQFF.

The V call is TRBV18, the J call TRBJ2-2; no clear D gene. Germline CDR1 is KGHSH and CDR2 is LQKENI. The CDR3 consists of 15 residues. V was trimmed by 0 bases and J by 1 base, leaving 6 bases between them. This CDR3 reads CASSPPTVNTGELFF. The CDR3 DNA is TGTGCCAGCTCACCACCGACGGTGAACACCGGGGAGCTGTTTTTT.

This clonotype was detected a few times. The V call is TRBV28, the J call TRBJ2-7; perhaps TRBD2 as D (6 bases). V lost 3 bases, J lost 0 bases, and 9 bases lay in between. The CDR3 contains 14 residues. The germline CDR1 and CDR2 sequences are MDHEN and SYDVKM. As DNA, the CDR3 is TGTGCCAGCAGTTTGCCTAGCGCCTCCTACGAGCAGTACTTC. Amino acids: CASSLPSASYEQYF.

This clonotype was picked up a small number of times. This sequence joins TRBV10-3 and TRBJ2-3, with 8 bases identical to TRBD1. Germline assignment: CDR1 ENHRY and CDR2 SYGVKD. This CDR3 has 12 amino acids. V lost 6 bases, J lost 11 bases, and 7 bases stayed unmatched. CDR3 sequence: CAIRGQGMGQYF. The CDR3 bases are TGTGCCATCAGAGGACAGGGAATGGGGCAGTATTTT.

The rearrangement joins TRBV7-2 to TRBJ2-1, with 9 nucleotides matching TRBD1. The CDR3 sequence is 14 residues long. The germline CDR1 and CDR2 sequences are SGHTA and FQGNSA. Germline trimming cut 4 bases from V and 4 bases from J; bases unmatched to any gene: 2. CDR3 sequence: CASSYRGQYNEQFF. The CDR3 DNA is TGTGCCAGCAGCTACAGGGGGCAGTACAATGAGCAGTTCTTC. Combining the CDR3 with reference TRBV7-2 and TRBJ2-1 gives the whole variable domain GAGVSQSPSNKVTEKGKDVELRCDPISGHTALYWYRQSLGQGLEFLIYFQGNSAPDKSGLPSDRFSAERTGGSVSTLTIQRTQQEDSAVYLCASSYRGQYNEQFFGPGTRLTVL.

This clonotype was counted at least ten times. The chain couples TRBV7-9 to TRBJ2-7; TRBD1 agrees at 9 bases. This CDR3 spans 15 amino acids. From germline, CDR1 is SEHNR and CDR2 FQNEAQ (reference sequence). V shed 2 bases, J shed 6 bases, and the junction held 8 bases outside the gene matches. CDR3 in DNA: TGTGCCAGCAGCTTAAGCGGGACAGGGAAGGGCGAGCAGTACTTC. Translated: CASSLSGTGKGEQYF.

The CDR3 nucleotides are TGTGCCAGCAGTTACTCGGGAGGCTATGGCTACACCTTC. This gives the protein CASSYSGGYGYTF. This chain uses TRBV6-2 or TRBV6-3 with TRBJ1-2, with D unclear. Trimming pared 0 bases from V and 4 bases from J, leaving 6 bases between. The CDR3 extends over 13 amino acids. CDR1 MNHEY and CDR2 SVGEGT come from the germline V gene.

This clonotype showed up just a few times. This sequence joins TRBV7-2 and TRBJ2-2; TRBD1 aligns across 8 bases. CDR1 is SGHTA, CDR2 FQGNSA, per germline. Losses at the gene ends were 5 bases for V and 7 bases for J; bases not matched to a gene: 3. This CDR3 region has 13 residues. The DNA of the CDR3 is TGTGCCAGCAGCCTACAGGGGGGCGGGGAGCTGTTTTTT. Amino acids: CASSLQGGGELFF.

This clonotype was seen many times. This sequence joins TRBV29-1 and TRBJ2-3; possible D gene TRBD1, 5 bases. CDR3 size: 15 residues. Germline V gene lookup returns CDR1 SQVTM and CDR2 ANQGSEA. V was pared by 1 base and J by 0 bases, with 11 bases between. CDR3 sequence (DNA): TGCAGCGTTGAAGTTAAGGGGTCTAGCACAGATACGCAGTATTTT. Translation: CSVEVKGSSTDTQYF.

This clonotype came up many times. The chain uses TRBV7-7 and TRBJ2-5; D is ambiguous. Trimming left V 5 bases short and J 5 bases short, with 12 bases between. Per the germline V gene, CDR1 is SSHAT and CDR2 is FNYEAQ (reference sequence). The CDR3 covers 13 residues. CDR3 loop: CASSLGILETQYF. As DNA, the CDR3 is TGTGCCAGCAGCCTAGGGATTTTGGAGACCCAGTACTTC.

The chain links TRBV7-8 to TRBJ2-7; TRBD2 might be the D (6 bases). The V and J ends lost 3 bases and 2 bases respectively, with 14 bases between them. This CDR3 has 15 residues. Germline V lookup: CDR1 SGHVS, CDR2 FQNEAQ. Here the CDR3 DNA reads TGTGCCAGCAGCTTGGGAGACGGGGGACCCTACGAGCAGTACTTC. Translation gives CASSLGDGGPYEQYF.

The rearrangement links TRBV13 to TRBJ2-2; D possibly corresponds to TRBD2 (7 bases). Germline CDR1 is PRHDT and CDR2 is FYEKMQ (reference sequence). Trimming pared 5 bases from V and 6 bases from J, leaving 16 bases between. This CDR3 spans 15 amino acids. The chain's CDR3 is CASSGRPGGAGELFF. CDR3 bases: TGTGCCAGCAGCGGACGTCCGGGGGGCGCCGGGGAGCTGTTTTTT.

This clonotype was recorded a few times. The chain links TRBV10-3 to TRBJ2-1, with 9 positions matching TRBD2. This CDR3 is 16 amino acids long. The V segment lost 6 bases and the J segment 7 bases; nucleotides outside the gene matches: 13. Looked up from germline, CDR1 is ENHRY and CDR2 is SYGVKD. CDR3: CAISSPRLAGTNEQFF. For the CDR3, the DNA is TGTGCCATCAGCAGCCCGAGGCTAGCGGGGACAAATGAGCAGTTCTTC.

The CDR3 region has the DNA TGCGCCAGCAGCTTAGGGACTAGCGGGAGGGCCTACGAGCAGTACTTC. Protein product: CASSLGTSGRAYEQYF. The chain joins TRBV5-1 to TRBJ2-7; TRBD2 agrees at 16 bases. The V gene's germline CDR1 is SGHRS and CDR2 YFSETQ. The CDR3 runs 16 residues. J was trimmed by 2 bases and V by 2 bases; bases with no gene match: 1.

The CDR3 sequence is CASRTRGLAGYEQYF. CDR3 DNA sequence: TGTGCCAGCAGGACTCGGGGACTAGCGGGCTACGAGCAGTACTTC. V and J are TRBV28 and TRBJ2-7, with TRBD2 identical over 12 bases. The length of the CDR3 is 15 residues. The trim removed 6 bases at V and 3 bases at J, leaving 6 bases unmatched. Per germline, CDR1 MDHEN and CDR2 SYDVKM.

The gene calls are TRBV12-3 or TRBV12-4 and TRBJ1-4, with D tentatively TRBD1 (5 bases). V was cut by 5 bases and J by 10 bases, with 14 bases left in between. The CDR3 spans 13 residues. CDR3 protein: CASSHRDSRKLFF. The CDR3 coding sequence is TGTGCCAGCAGTCATAGGGACTCTCGAAAACTGTTTTTT.

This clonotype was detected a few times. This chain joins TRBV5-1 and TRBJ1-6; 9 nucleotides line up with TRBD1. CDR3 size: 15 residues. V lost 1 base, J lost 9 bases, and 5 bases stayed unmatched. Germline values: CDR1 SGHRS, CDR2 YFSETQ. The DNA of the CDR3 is TGCGCCAGCAGCTTGACGGGACAGGGACGTTCACCCCTCCACTTT. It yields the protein CASSLTGQGRSPLHF.

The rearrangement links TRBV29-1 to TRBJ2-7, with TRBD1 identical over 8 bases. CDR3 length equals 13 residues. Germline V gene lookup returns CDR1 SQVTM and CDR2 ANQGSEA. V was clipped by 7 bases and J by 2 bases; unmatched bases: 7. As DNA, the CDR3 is TGCAGCGGCAGGGACAGGTCAACCTACGAGCAGTACTTC. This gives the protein CSGRDRSTYEQYF.

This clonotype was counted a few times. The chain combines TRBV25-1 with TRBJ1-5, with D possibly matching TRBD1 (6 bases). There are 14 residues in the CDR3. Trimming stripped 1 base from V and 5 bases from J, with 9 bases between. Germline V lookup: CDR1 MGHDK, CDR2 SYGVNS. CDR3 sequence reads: CASSESGGDQPQHF. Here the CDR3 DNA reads TGTGCCAGCAGTGAATCGGGGGGCGATCAGCCCCAGCATTTT. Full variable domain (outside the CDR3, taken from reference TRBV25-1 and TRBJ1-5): EADIYQTPRYLVIGTGKKITLECSQTMGHDKMYWYQQDPGMELHLIHYSYGVNSTEKGDLSSESTVSRIRTEHFPLTLESARPSHTSQYLCASSESGGDQPQHFGDGTRLSIL.

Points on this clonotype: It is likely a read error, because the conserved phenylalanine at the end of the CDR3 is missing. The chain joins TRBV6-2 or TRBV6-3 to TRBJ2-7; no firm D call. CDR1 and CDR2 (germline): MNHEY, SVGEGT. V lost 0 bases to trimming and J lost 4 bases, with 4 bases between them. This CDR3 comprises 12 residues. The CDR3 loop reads CASSYSQYEQYY. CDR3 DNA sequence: TGTGCCAGCAGTTACTCGCAATACGAGCAGTACTAC.

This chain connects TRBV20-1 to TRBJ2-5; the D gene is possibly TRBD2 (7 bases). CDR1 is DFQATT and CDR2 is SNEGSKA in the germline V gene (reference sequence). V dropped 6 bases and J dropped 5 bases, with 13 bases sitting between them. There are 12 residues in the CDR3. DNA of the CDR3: TGCAGTGCAGCCGGGGGGCGGGAGACCCAGTACTTC. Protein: CSAAGGRETQYF.

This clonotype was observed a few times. This CDR3 reads CASSSPRTGYEQYF. DNA for the CDR3: TGTGCCAGCAGCTCACCCCGGACGGGATACGAGCAGTACTTC. The rearrangement links TRBV7-8 to TRBJ2-7; D is perhaps TRBD2 (5 bases). Germline assignment: CDR1 SGHVS and CDR2 FQNEAQ. V lost 4 bases, J lost 4 bases, and 14 bases lay in between. There are 14 residues in the CDR3.

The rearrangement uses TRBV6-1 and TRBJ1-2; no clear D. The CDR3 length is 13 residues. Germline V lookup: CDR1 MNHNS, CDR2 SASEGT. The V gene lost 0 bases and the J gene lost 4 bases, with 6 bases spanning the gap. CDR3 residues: CASSEADSYGYTF. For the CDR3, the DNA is TGTGCCAGCAGTGAAGCTGATAGCTATGGCTACACCTTC.

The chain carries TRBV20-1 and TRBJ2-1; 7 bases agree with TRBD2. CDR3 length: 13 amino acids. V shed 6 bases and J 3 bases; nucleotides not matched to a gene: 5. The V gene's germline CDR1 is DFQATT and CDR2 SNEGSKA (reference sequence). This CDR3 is CSADGLGYNEQFF. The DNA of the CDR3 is TGCAGTGCCGACGGACTAGGCTACAATGAGCAGTTCTTC.

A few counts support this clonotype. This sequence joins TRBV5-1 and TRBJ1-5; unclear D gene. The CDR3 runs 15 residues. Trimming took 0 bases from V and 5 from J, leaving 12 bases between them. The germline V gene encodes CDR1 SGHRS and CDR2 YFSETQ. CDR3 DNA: TGCGCCAGCAGCTTGGGCGGAGACTCTTATCAGCCCCAGCATTTT. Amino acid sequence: CASSLGGDSYQPQHF.

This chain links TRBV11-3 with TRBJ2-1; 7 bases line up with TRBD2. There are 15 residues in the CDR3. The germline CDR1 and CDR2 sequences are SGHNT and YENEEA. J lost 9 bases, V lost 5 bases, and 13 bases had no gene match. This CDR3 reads CASSQFRREYCEQFF. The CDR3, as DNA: TGTGCCAGCAGCCAATTTCGGCGGGAGTATTGTGAGCAGTTCTTC. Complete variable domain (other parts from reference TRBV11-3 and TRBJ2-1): EAGVVQSPRYKIIEKKQPVAFWCNPISGHNTLYWYLQNLGQGPELLIRYENEEAVDDSQLPKDRFSAERLKGVDSTLKIQPAELGDSAVYLCASSQFRREYCEQFFGPGTRLTVL.

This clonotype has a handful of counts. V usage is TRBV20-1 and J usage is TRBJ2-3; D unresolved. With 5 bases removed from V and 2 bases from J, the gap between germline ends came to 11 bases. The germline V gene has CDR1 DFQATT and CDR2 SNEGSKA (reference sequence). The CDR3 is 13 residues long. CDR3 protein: CSAQNLYTDTQYF. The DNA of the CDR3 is TGCAGTGCTCAGAACCTATACACAGATACGCAGTATTTT.

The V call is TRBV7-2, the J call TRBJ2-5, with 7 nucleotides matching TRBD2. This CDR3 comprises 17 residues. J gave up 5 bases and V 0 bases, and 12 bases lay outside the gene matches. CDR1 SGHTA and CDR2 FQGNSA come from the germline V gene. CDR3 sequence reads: CASSLAFLASGGETQYF. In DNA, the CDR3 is TGTGCCAGCAGCTTAGCGTTTTTGGCTAGCGGCGGGGAGACCCAGTACTTC.

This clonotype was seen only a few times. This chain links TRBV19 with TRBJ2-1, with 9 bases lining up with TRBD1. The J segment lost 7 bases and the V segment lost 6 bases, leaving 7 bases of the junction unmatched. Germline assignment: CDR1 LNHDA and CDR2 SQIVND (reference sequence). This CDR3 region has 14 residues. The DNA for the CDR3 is TGTGCCAGTAGAAGGACAGGGGTGATTAATGAGCAGTTCTTC. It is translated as CASRRTGVINEQFF. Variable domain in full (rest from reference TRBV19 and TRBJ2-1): DGGITQSPKYLFRKEGQNVTLSCEQNLNHDAMYWYRQDPGQGLRLIYYSQIVNDFQKGDIAEGYSVSREKKESFPLTVTSAQKNPTAFYLCASRRTGVINEQFFGPGTRLTVL.

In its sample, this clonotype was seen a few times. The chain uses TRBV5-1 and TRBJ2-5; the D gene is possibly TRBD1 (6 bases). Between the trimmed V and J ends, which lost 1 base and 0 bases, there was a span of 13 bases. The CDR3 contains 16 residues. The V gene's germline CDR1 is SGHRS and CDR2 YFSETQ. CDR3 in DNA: TGCGCCAGCAGCTTGATGGGGGCTCGTTACCAAGAGACCCAGTACTTC. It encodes CASSLMGARYQETQYF.